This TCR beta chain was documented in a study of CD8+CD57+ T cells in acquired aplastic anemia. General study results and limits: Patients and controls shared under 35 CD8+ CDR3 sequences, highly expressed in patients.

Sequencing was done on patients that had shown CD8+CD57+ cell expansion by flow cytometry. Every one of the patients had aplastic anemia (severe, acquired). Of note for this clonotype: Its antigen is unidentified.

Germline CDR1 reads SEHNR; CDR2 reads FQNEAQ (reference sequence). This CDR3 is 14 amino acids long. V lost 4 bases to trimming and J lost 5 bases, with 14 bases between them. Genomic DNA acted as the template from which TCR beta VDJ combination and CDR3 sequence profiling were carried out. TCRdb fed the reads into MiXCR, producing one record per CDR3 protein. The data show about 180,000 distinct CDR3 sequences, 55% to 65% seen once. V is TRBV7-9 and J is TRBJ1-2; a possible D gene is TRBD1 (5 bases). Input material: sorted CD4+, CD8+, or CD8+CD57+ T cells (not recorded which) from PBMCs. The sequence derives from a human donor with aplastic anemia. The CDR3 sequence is CASSSRESSYGYTF. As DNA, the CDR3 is TGTGCCAGCAGCTCCAGGGAATCCTCTTATGGCTACACCTTC. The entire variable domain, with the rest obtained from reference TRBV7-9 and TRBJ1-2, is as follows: DTGVSQNPRHKITKRGQNVTFRCDPISEHNRLYWYRQTLGQGPEFLTYFQNEAQLEKSRLLSDRFSAERPKGSFSTLEIQRTEQGDSAMYLCASSSRESSYGYTFGSGTRLTVV.